This T cell receptor (beta chain) was sequenced in a study of T cell responses to AZD1222 COVID-19 vaccine. Study-level results: Only a handful of AZD1222 recipients were seropositive at baseline. Regions 160-218 and 743-854 dominated among vaccine-associated CD4 TCRs spanning spike. In a largely white British group with more females than males, clonal diversity was possibly underestimated.

V lost 3 bases to trimming and J lost 3 bases; unmatched junction nucleotides: 4. The CDR3 spans 14 residues. Germline-derived CDR1 and CDR2 are MNHEY and SMNVEV (reference sequence). The data were produced by immunoSEQ multiplex PCR, yet TCRdb's version contains in-frame clones alone and is incomplete. The profile shows 100,000 or so clones, roughly nine tenths of them singletons. On this clone itself: The antigen is not known.

V usage is TRBV27 and J usage is TRBJ2-7, with 8 nucleotides matching TRBD2. The sample in question was peripheral blood, obtained on day 0 of AZD1222 vaccination. The receptor was isolated from an adult in good health. The CDR3 here is CASSFTGGYYEQYF. For the CDR3, the DNA is TGTGCCAGCAGTTTCACGGGGGGGTACTACGAGCAGTACTTC.